A single sample is the source of the 3 T cell receptor beta chains below, sequenced in a study of cytomegalovirus exposure and HLA in healthy donors. This PCR relied on a set of 60 Vbeta primers and 13 Jbeta primers. Profiling relied on immunoSEQ multiplex PCR, and the TCRdb table lists in-frame clones only, not all of them. Of roughly 150,000 clones listed, about 81% are singletons. The sequencing sample was made of PBMCs. These receptors were taken from a woman under 30 in good health and CMV-seronegative.

This chain links TRBV10-3 with TRBJ1-5; maybe TRBD1 (5 bases). This CDR3 comprises 16 residues. V dropped 0 bases and J dropped 5 bases, with 14 bases sitting between them. Germline values: CDR1 ENHRY, CDR2 SYGVKD. CDR3 protein: CAISESRQGGDQPQHF. For the CDR3, the DNA is TGTGCCATCAGTGAGTCTCGTCAGGGTGGGGATCAGCCCCAGCATTTT.

V is TRBV2 and J is TRBJ1-3, with D uncertain. This CDR3 spans 15 amino acids. V lost 3 bases to trimming and J lost 2 bases, with 11 bases between them. The germline CDR1 and CDR2 sequences are SNHLY and FYNNEI. CDR3 loop: CASSEDGRTGNTIYF. Here the CDR3 DNA reads TGTGCCAGCAGTGAGGACGGGAGAACTGGAAACACCATATATTTT.

As for this clone: The same CDR3 is also encoded by other DNA sequences in this sample. V gene TRBV15 combines with J gene TRBJ2-5; weak D call: TRBD1 (6 bases). The V gene's germline CDR1 is LNHNV and CDR2 YYDKDF (reference sequence). The CDR3 extends over 13 amino acids. Trimming removed 0 bases from V and 4 bases from J, with 6 bases in between. CDR3 in amino acids: CATSRDRGETQYF. CDR3 nucleotides: TGTGCCACCAGCAGAGACAGGGGAGAGACCCAGTACTTC.